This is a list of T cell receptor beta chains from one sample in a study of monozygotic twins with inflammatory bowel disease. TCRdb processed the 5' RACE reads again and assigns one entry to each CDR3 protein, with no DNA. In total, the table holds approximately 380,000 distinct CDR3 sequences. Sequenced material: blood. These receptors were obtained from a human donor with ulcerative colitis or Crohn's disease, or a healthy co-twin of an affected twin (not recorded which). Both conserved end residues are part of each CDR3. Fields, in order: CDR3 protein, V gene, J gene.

CASSGYGSGYTF	TRBV2	TRBJ1-2
CATSTRQQETQYF	TRBV15	TRBJ2-5
CASSEAIGAGVYGYTF	TRBV6-1	TRBJ1-2
CAWSVRGFAEAFF	TRBV30	TRBJ1-1
CASRISYEQYF	TRBV5-1	TRBJ2-7
CASSLREGDTQYF	TRBV7-3	TRBJ2-3
CASSLARSSLETQYF	TRBV5-1	TRBJ2-5
CASRSGHLMDYEQYF	TRBV7-9	TRBJ2-7
CSATKTPGGADTQYF	TRBV20-1	TRBJ2-3
CASSEALTYEQYF	TRBV2	TRBJ2-7
CASSLDPSSGGNTGELFF	TRBV11-2	TRBJ2-2
CASSQELGQVYEQYF	TRBV4-2	TRBJ2-7
CASTSLAGGYAVKNIQYF	TRBV6-2/TRBV6-3	TRBJ2-4
CASSVSSGTGFGRQFF	TRBV7-7	TRBJ2-1
CSASLSGGAYEQYF	TRBV20-1	TRBJ2-7
CASSLSGGAYDTQYF	TRBV5-1	TRBJ2-3
CASSLAPSGPYEQYF	TRBV12-3/TRBV12-4	TRBJ2-7
CASSQEGGGLAYNEQFF	TRBV4-1	TRBJ2-1
CSARDGGQLFQETQYF	TRBV20-1	TRBJ2-5
CASSFSQGAYEQYF	TRBV28	TRBJ2-7
CATTGGQLNTGELFF	TRBV24-1	TRBJ2-2
CASSYGLARYEQYF	TRBV6-5	TRBJ2-7
CASSYSGTDNQPQHF	TRBV6-2/TRBV6-3	TRBJ1-5
CAWSLRWETQYF	TRBV30	TRBJ2-5
CATSRAGQNTGELFF	TRBV15	TRBJ2-2
CASSFPRQGGEKLFF	TRBV28	TRBJ1-4
CASSLLQGGFNQPQHF	TRBV27	TRBJ1-5
CASSPSRDDLYTF	TRBV12-3/TRBV12-4	TRBJ1-2
CSASGDNNYEQYF	TRBV20-1	TRBJ2-7
CASSRLQNNYGYTF	TRBV7-2	TRBJ1-2
CASSKDGRQTNEKLFF	TRBV7-2	TRBJ1-4
CASSLLAGDYNEQFF	TRBV5-1	TRBJ2-1
CASSLMGLAGYAYEQYF	TRBV12-3/TRBV12-4	TRBJ2-7
CATRPDSTHNEQFF	TRBV6-4	TRBJ2-1
CASSPGTGDQPETQYF	TRBV4-1	TRBJ2-5
CASSETMGIAYNEQFF	TRBV6-1	TRBJ2-1
CASSPDQTALYYGYTF	TRBV5-1	TRBJ1-2
CASSTGQGASYEQYF	TRBV5-4	TRBJ2-7
CASSYLRGENYGYTF	TRBV12-3/TRBV12-4	TRBJ1-2
CASSLMWGAPGELFF	TRBV7-3	TRBJ2-2
CASSPQRYSRGGVNTDTQYF	TRBV4-1	TRBJ2-3